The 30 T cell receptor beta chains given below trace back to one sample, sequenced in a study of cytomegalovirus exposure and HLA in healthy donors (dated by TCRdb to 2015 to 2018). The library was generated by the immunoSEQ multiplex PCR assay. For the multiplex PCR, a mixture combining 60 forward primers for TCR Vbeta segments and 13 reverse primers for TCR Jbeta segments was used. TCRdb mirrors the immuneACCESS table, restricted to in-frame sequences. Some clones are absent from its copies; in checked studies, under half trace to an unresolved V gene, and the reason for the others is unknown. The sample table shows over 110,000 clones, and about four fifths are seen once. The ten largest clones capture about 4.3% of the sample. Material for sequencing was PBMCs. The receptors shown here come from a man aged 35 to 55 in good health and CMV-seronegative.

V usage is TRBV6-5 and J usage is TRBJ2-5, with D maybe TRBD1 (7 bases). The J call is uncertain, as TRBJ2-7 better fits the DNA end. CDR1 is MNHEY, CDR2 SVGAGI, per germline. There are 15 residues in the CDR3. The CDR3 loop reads CASSPDRAGINEQYF. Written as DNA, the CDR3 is TGTGCCAGCAGCCCTGACAGGGCGGGAATCAACGAGCAGTACTTC.

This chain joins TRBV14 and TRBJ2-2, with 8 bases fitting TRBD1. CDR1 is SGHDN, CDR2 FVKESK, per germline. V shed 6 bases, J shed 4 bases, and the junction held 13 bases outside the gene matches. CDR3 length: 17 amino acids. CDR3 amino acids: CASSRYNQGAGTGELFF. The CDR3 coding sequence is TGTGCCAGCAGTCGCTACAATCAGGGGGCGGGCACCGGGGAGCTGTTTTTT.

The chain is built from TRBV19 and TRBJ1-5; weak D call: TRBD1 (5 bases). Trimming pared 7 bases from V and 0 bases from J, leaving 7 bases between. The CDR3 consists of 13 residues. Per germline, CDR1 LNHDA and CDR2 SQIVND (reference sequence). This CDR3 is CASIDSSNQPQHF. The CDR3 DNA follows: TGTGCCAGTATCGACAGTAGCAATCAGCCCCAGCATTTT.

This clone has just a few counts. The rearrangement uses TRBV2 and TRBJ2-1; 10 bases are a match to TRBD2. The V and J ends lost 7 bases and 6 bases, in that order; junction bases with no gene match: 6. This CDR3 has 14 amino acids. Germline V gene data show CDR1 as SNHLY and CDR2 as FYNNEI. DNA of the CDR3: TGTGCCAGCATGACTAGCGGGTCCGGCAATGAGCAGTTCTTC. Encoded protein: CASMTSGSGNEQFF.

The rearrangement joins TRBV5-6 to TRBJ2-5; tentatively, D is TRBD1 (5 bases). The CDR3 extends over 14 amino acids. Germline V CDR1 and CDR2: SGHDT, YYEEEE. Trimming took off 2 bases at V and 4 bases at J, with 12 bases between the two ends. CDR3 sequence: CASSLTGVGETQYF. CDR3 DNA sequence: TGTGCCAGCAGCTTAACAGGTGTCGGAGAGACCCAGTACTTC.

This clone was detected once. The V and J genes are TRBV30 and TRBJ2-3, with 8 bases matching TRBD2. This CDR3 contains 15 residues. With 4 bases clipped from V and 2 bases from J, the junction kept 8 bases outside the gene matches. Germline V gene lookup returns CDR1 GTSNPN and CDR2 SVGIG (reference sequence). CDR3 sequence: CAWTLTSGFTDTQYF. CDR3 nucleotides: TGTGCCTGGACCCTAACTAGCGGTTTCACAGATACGCAGTATTTT.

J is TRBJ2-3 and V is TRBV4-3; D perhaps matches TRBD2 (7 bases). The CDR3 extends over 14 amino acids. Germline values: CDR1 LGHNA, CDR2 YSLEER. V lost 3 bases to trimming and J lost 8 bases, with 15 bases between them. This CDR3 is CASSQSQGGGTQYF. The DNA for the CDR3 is TGCGCCAGCAGCCAGTCACAGGGAGGGGGTACGCAGTATTTT.

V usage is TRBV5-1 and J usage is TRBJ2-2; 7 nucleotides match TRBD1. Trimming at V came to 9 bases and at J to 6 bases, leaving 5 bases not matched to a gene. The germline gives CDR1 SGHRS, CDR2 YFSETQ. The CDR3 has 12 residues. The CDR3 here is CATMTGPGELFF. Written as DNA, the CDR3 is TGCGCCACCATGACAGGGCCCGGGGAGCTGTTTTTT.

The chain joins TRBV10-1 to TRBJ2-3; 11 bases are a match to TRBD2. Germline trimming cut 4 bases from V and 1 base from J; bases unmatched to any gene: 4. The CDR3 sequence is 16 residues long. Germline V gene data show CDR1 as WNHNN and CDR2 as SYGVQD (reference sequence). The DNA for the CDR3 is TGCGCCAGCAGTGCTAGCGGGGGGTACCGCACAGATACGCAGTATTTT. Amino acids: CASSASGGYRTDTQYF.

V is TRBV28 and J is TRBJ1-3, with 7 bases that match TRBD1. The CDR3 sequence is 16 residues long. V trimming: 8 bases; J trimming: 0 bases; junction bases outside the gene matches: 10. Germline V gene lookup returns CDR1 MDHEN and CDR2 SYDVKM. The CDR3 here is CASVGGGTASGNTIYF. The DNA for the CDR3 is TGTGCCAGCGTTGGTGGGGGGACAGCCTCTGGAAACACCATATATTTT.

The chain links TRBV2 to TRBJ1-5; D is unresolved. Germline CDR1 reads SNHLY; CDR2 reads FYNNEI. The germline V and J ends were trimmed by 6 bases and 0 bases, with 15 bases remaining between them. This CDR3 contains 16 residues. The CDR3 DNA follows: TGTGCCAGCAGGTACAGCCGGGATAATAGCAATCAGCCCCAGCATTTT. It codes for CASRYSRDNSNQPQHF.

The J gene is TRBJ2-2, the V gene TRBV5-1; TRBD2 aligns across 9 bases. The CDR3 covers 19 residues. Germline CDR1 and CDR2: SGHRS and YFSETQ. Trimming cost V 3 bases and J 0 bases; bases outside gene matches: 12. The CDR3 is CASSSPAVAGASNTGELFF. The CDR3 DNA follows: TGCGCCAGCAGCTCCCCTGCGGTAGCGGGGGCCTCGAACACCGGGGAGCTGTTTTTT.

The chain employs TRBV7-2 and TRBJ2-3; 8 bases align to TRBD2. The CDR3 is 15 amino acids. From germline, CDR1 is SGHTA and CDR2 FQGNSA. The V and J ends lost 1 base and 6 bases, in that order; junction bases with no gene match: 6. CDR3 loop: CASSLGVSGADTQYF. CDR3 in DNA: TGTGCCAGCAGCTTAGGTGTTAGCGGGGCTGATACGCAGTATTTT.

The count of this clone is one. The CDR3 here is CASSTQGYEQYF. The CDR3 nucleotides read TGTGCCAGCTCAACCCAGGGATACGAGCAGTACTTC. The V and J genes are TRBV18 and TRBJ2-7; possible D gene TRBD1, 5 bases. CDR3 size: 12 residues. The germline V gene has CDR1 KGHSH and CDR2 LQKENI. V was cut by 5 bases and J by 4 bases, with 9 bases left in between.

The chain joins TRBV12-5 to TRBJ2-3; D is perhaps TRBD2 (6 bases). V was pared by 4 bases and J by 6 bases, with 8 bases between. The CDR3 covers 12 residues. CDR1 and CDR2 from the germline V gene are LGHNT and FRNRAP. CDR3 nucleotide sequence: TGTGCTAGTGGTTCCCGGGGGGATACGCAGTATTTT. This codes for CASGSRGDTQYF.

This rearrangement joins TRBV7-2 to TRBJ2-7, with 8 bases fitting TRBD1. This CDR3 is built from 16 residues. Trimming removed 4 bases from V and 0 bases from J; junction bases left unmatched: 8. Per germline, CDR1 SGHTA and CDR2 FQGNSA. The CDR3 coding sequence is TGTGCCAGCAGCTCCCTGAGACAGGGGACCTCCTACGAGCAGTACTTC. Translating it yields CASSSLRQGTSYEQYF.

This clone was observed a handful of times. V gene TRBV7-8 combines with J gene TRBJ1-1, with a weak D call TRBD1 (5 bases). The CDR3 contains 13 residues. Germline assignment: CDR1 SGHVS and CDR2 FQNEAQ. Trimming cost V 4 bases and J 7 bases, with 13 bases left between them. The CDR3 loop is CASSYREGDEAFF. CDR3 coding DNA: TGTGCCAGCAGCTACCGAGAAGGGGATGAAGCTTTCTTT.

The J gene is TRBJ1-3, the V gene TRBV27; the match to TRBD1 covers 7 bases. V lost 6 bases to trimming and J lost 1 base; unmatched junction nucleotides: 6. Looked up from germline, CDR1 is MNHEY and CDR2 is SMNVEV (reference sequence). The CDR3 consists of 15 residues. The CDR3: CASSLQGGSGNTIYF. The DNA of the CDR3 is TGTGCCAGCAGCCTCCAGGGGGGATCTGGAAACACCATATATTTT.

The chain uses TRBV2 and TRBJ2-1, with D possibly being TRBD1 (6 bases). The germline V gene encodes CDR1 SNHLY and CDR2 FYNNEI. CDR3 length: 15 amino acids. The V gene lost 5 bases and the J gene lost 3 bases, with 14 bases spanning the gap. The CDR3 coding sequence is TGTGCCAGCAGTCGAAGAAGGGACAACTACAATGAGCAGTTCTTC. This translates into CASSRRRDNYNEQFF. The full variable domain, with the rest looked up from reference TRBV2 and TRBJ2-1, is EPEVTQTPSHQVTQMGQEVILRCVPISNHLYFYWYRQILGQKVEFLVSFYNNEISEKSEIFDDQFSVERPDGSNFTLKIRSTKLEDSAMYFCASSRRRDNYNEQFFGPGTRLTVL.

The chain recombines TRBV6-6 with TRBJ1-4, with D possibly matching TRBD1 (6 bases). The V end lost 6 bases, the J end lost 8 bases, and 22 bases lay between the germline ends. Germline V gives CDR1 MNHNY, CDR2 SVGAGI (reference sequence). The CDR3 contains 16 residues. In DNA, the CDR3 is TGTGCCAGCAGCTACGGACGAACAGGGTGGCGGGAAAAACTGTTTTTT. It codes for CASSYGRTGWREKLFF.

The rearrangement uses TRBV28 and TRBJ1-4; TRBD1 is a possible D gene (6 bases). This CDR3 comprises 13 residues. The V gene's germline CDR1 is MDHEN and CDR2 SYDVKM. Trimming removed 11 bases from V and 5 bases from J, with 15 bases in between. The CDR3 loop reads CAGKGTGNEKLFF. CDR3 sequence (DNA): TGTGCCGGAAAGGGAACAGGGAATGAAAAACTGTTTTTT.

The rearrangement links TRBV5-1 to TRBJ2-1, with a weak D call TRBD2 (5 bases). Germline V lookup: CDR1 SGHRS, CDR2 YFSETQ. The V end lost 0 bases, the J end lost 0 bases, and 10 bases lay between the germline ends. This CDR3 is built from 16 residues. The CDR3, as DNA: TGCGCCAGCAGCTTGGCCCGGGATAGCTCCTACAATGAGCAGTTCTTC. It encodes CASSLARDSSYNEQFF.

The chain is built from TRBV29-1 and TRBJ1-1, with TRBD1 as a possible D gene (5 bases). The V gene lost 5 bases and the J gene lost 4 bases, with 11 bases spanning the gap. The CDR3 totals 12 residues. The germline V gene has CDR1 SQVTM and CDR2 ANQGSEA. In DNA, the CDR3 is TGCAGCGTTTGGCAGGGTGTCACTGAAGCTTTCTTT. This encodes CSVWQGVTEAFF.

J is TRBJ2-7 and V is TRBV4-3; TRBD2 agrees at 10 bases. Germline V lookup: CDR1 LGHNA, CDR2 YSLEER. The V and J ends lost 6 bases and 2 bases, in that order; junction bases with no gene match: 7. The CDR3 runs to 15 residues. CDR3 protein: CASRFSGGPPYEQYF. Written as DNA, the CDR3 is TGCGCCAGCAGATTTAGCGGGGGGCCCCCCTACGAGCAGTACTTC.

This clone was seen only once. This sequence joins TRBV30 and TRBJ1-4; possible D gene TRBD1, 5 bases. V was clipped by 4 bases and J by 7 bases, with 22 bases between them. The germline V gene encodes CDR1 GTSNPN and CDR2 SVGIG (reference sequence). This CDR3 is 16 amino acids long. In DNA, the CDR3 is TGTGCCTGGACAAATGACAGAATCTCCCTGGGTGAAAAACTGTTTTTT. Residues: CAWTNDRISLGEKLFF. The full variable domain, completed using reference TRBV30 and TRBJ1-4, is SQTIHQWPATLVQPVGSPLSLECTVEGTSNPNLYWYRQAAGRGLQLLFYSVGIGQISSEVPQNLSASRPQDRQFILSSKKLLLSDSGFYLCAWTNDRISLGEKLFFGSGTQLSVL.

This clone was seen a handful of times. CDR3 sequence: CASSRTTSGASTDTQYF. The CDR3 DNA reads as TGTGCCAGCTCACGAACGACTAGCGGGGCTAGCACAGATACGCAGTATTTT. The chain links TRBV18 to TRBJ2-3, with 11 positions matching TRBD2. In germline, CDR1 is KGHSH, CDR2 LQKENI. V gave up 4 bases and J gave up 0 bases; unmatched junction bases: 6. This CDR3 comprises 17 residues. Based on the CDR3 plus reference TRBV18 and TRBJ2-3, the full variable domain is NAGVMQNPRHLVRRRGQEARLRCSPMKGHSHVYWYRQLPEEGLKFMVYLQKENIIDESGMPKERFSAEFPKEGPSILRIQQVVRGDSAAYFCASSRTTSGASTDTQYFGPGTRLTVL.

CDR3 sequence reads: CASSLAAGSGQPQHF. The DNA of the CDR3 is TGTGCCAGCAGCTTGGCCGCCGGTTCAGGGCAGCCCCAGCATTTT. The V and J genes are TRBV5-6 and TRBJ1-5, with D possibly matching TRBD1 (5 bases). Germline CDR1 SGHDT, CDR2 YYEEEE. The CDR3 is 15 residues long. Trimming took off 0 bases at V and 7 bases at J, with 14 bases between the two ends.

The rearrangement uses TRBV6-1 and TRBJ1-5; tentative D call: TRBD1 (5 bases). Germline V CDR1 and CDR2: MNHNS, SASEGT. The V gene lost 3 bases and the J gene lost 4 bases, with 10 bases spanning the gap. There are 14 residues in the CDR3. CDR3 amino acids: CASSESRANQPQHF. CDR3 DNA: TGTGCCAGCAGTGAGAGCAGGGCGAATCAGCCCCAGCATTTT.

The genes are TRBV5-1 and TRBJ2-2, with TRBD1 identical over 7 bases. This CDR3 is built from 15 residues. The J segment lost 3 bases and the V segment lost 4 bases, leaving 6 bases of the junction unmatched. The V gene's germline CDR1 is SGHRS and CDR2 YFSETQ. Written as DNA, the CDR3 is TGCGCCAGCAGCGGGGACAGCGCCTACACCGGGGAGCTGTTTTTT. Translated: CASSGDSAYTGELFF.

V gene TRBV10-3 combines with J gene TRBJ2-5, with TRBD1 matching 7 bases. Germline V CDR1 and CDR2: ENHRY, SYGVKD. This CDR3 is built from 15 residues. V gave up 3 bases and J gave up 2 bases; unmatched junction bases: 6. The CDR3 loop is CAISERQGTQETQYF. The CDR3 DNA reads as TGTGCCATCAGTGAACGACAGGGAACTCAAGAGACCCAGTACTTC.